This T cell receptor (beta chain) was documented in a study of T cell repertoires in cytomegalovirus infection. About the research overall: Carrying CMV and the relevant HLA type showed in public TCR beta signatures.

This clonotype was observed a handful of times. The antigen remains unidentified. Using its own MiXCR run on the reads, TCRdb lists one record per CDR3 protein. The sample lists hundreds of thousands of distinct CDR3 sequences; roughly 9.3% were seen once. Study-wide points: Carriers of CMV plus the relevant HLA were identified by cumulative public TCR beta family frequency. HLA-C-restricted CMV-specific TCR beta clonotypes were dominant in the ex vivo response.

Sequenced sample: PBMCs. This TCR was recovered from a human donor in good health (CMV status not recorded). Some clones in this sample may be carry-over from other donors' samples.

CDR3 sequence reads: CSAARPAGTGELFF. The CDR3 DNA sequence: TGCAGTGCCGCACGGCCGGCAGGCACCGGGGAGCTGTTTTTT. V is TRBV20-1 and J is TRBJ2-2; no clear D. With 6 bases removed from V and 4 bases from J, the gap between germline ends came to 15 bases. Germline-derived CDR1 and CDR2 are DFQATT and SNEGSKA (reference sequence). The CDR3 loop spans 14 amino acids.